This T cell receptor (beta chain) was sequenced during a study of OX40 agonist ivuxolimab in advanced cancers. Using immunoSEQ multiplex PCR, the repertoire was profiled, and TCRdb retains in-frame clones only, with some absent. The sample yields 50,000 to 80,000 clones, approximately 90% seen once. V gave up 3 bases and J gave up 4 bases; unmatched junction bases: 6. Germline V gives CDR1 SGHNT, CDR2 YYREEE (reference sequence). This CDR3 region has 14 residues. The V gene is TRBV5-4, the J gene TRBJ2-7; 8 bases are shared with TRBD1. This material consisted of CD4+ or CD8+ T cells sorted from blood, taken in a trial of the OX40 agonist ivuxolimab. The sequence came from an adult with an advanced solid tumor such as melanoma, head and neck, liver or kidney cancer. In DNA form, the CDR3 reads TGTGCCAGCAGCTCGACAGGGGTGGGGTACGAGCAGTACTTC. Amino acids: CASSSTGVGYEQYF.